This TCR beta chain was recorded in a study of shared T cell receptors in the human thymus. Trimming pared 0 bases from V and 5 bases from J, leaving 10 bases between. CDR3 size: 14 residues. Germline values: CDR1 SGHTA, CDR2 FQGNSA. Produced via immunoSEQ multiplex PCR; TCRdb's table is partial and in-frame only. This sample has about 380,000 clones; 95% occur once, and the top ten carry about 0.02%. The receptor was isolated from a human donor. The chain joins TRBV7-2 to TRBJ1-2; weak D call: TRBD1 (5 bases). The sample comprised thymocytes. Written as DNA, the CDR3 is TGTGCCAGCAGCTTAGCCAGGGTTGGATATGGCTACACCTTC. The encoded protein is CASSLARVGYGYTF.